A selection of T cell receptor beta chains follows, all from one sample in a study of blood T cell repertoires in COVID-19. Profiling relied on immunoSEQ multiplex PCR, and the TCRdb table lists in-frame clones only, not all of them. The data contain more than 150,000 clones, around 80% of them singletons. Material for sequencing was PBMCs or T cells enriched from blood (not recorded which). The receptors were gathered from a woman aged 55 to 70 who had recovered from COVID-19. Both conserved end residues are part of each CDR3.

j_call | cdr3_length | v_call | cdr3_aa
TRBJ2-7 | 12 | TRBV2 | CASSATGSEQYF
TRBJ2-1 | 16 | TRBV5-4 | CASSLNRGRAPNEQFF
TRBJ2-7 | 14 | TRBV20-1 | CSASQTDLGNEQYF
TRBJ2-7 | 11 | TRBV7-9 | CAGSGDYEQYF
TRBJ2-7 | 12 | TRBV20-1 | CSASDATYEQYF
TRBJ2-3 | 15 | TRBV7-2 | CASSLMLAGPDTQYF
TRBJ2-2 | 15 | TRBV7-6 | CASSALGVGTGELFF
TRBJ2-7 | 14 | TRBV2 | CASSAPGSSYEQYF
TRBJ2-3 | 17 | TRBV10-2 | CASSESGGITSTDTQYF
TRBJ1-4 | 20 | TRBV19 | CASRSGRTGLPTFTNEKLFF
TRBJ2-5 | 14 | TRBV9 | CASSASGYQETQYF
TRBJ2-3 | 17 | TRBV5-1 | CASSLSRGDRIADTQYF
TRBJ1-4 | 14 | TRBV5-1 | CASSLGQGSGKLFF
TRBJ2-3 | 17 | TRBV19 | CASSIVLQGLGLNTQYF
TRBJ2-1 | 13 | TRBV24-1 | CAIAQRVNNEQFF
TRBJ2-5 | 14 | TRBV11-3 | CASSPGQAQGTQYF
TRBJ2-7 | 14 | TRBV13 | CASSPRQGNYEQYF
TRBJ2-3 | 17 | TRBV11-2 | CASSLDPLAGGKDTQYF
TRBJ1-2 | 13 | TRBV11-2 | CASSLTGGGGYTF
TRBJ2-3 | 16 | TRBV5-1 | CASSRLAGYSTDTQYF